This T cell receptor beta chain was identified during a study of blood T cell repertoires in COVID-19. TCRdb keeps only in-frame clones here, not all; method: immunoSEQ multiplex PCR. The sample includes 15,000 to 20,000 clones, 88% of them seen just once. The CDR3 loop spans 14 amino acids. Trimming took off 1 base at V and 2 bases at J, with 9 bases between the two ends. Germline CDR1 reads SGHVS; CDR2 reads FNYEAQ. The rearrangement joins TRBV7-6 to TRBJ2-7, with D possibly TRBD2 on 6 matching bases. The specimen sequenced was peripheral blood. The receptor was derived from a human donor in a cohort sampled during active COVID-19. The CDR3 sequence: CASSLGRGTYEQYF. CDR3 nucleotide sequence: TGTGCCAGCAGCTTAGGGCGGGGCACCTACGAGCAGTACTTC.